These 23 T cell receptor beta chains came from one sample sequenced in a study of T cell responses to AZD1222 COVID-19 vaccine. Assay used: immunoSEQ multiplex PCR; TCRdb lists only in-frame clones, some missing. The profile shows 150,000 or so clones, around 84% of them singletons. This specimen consisted of peripheral blood, obtained on day 0 of AZD1222 vaccination. The receptors here all came from an adult in good health.

V and J are TRBV24-1 and TRBJ2-3; D is ambiguous. The CDR3 is made up of 16 amino acids. Germline V lookup: CDR1 KGHDR, CDR2 SFDVKD. The V end was cut by 3 bases, the J end by 1 base, with 13 bases between. This chain's CDR3 is CATSDPRSRGTDTQYF. CDR3 coding DNA: TGTGCCACCAGTGATCCTAGGAGCCGGGGCACAGATACGCAGTATTTT.

This sequence joins TRBV29-1 and TRBJ1-1, with no clear D. CDR1 and CDR2 (germline): SQVTM, ANQGSEA. This CDR3 comprises 14 residues. The V and J ends lost 2 bases and 4 bases respectively, with 14 bases between them. This CDR3 is CSVEWSGMGTEAFF. CDR3 DNA: TGCAGCGTTGAATGGTCGGGGATGGGCACTGAAGCTTTCTTT.

A single count supports this clone. The chain employs TRBV19 and TRBJ1-6, with D possibly TRBD1 on 5 matching bases. Trimming removed 4 bases from V and 8 bases from J, with 15 bases in between. The CDR3 consists of 15 residues. Germline assignment: CDR1 LNHDA and CDR2 SQIVND (reference sequence). The CDR3 loop reads CASSSMGQMDSPLHF. The DNA for the CDR3 is TGTGCCAGTAGTAGCATGGGGCAGATGGATTCACCCCTCCACTTT.

The rearrangement joins TRBV6-5 to TRBJ1-5; 7 positions match TRBD1. CDR3 length: 15 residues. The V gene's germline CDR1 is MNHEY and CDR2 SVGAGI. With V trimmed by 6 bases and J by 5 bases, 10 bases remained unmatched. In DNA, the CDR3 is TGTGCCAGCAGCCCCCGGGGAGGGGGCCATCAGCCCCAGCATTTT. Translation: CASSPRGGGHQPQHF.

The chain has TRBV30 and TRBJ1-4; the D gene is possibly TRBD1 (6 bases). In germline, CDR1 is GTSNPN, CDR2 SVGIG (reference sequence). Trimming pared 1 base from V and 0 bases from J, leaving 12 bases between. The CDR3 extends over 16 amino acids. CDR3 sequence (DNA): TGTGCCTGGAGTGGGAAGGGGGAAGCAACTAATGAAAAACTGTTTTTT. Amino acids: CAWSGKGEATNEKLFF.

The chain links TRBV18 to TRBJ1-3, with TRBD1 identical over 8 bases. Trimming cost V 2 bases and J 1 base; bases outside gene matches: 7. Germline V gene data show CDR1 as KGHSH and CDR2 as LQKENI. The CDR3 runs to 17 residues. The CDR3 loop is CASSPNTRGLSGNTIYF. For the CDR3, the DNA is TGTGCCAGCTCACCAAATACCAGGGGGCTATCTGGAAACACCATATATTTT. Combining the CDR3 with reference TRBV18 and TRBJ1-3 gives the whole variable domain NAGVMQNPRHLVRRRGQEARLRCSPMKGHSHVYWYRQLPEEGLKFMVYLQKENIIDESGMPKERFSAEFPKEGPSILRIQQVVRGDSAAYFCASSPNTRGLSGNTIYFGEGSWLTVV.

The chain uses TRBV7-8 and TRBJ1-5; a possible D gene is TRBD1 (5 bases). V lost 4 bases, J lost 0 bases, and 16 bases lay in between. The CDR3 has 17 amino acids. Germline values: CDR1 SGHVS, CDR2 FQNEAQ. This chain's CDR3 is CASSSAGGGDSNQPQHF. The CDR3 DNA is TGTGCCAGCAGCTCAGCGGGAGGAGGGGATAGCAATCAGCCCCAGCATTTT.

The chain employs TRBV5-1 and TRBJ1-2; D may be TRBD1 (6 bases). CDR3 length: 15 amino acids. The V end lost 4 bases, the J end lost 7 bases, and 20 bases lay between the germline ends. Germline V gives CDR1 SGHRS, CDR2 YFSETQ. DNA of the CDR3: TGCGCCAGCAGCCAGACCCTACAGGGAGGCTCTGGCTACACCTTC. Translating gives CASSQTLQGGSGYTF. Drawing the rest from reference TRBV5-1 and TRBJ1-2, the complete variable domain is KAGVTQTPRYLIKTRGQQVTLSCSPISGHRSVSWYQQTPGQGLQFLFEYFSETQRNKGNFPGRFSGRQFSNSRSEMNVSTLELGDSALYLCASSQTLQGGSGYTFGSGTRLTVV.

The CDR3 DNA reads TGTGCCAGCAGTGGTGAGTTGGGTTTTACTGAAGCTTTCTTT. Protein sequence: CASSGELGFTEAFF. The chain recombines TRBV6-2 or TRBV6-3 with TRBJ1-1; D is ambiguous. The CDR3 totals 14 residues. Trimming took 5 bases from V and 5 from J, leaving 15 bases between them. Looked up from germline, CDR1 is MNHEY and CDR2 is SVGEGT.

The V gene is TRBV13, the J gene TRBJ2-3, with D perhaps TRBD2 (6 bases). The CDR3 is 15 residues long. V shed 4 bases and J shed 6 bases, with 17 bases lying between them. In germline, CDR1 is PRHDT, CDR2 FYEKMQ (reference sequence). Here the CDR3 DNA reads TGTGCCAGCAGCTGGGACTCCCATGAGGTGGATACGCAGTATTTT. As protein: CASSWDSHEVDTQYF. Full variable domain (remainder filled in from reference TRBV13 and TRBJ2-3): AAGVIQSPRHLIKEKRETATLKCYPIPRHDTVYWYQQGPGQDPQFLISFYEKMQSDKGSIPDRFSAQQFSDYHSELNMSSLELGDSALYFCASSWDSHEVDTQYFGPGTRLTVL.

J is TRBJ2-1 and V is TRBV6-5; D is unclear. The germline V gene has CDR1 MNHEY and CDR2 SVGAGI. The V end was cut by 11 bases, the J end by 2 bases, with 19 bases between. This CDR3 contains 15 residues. In DNA form, the CDR3 reads TGTGCCTGTCGGGCGGCCCAAAGGCCCTACAATGAGCAGTTCTTC. Its translation: CACRAAQRPYNEQFF.

The CDR3 sequence is CASSITSTYEQFF. The CDR3 DNA reads TGTGCCAGCAGCATTACTAGTACGTATGAGCAGTTCTTC. This chain links TRBV4-2 with TRBJ2-1; tentatively, D is TRBD2 (5 bases). CDR1 is LGHNA and CDR2 is YNFKEQ in the germline V gene. The CDR3 runs to 13 residues. Trimming took 5 bases from V and 8 from J, leaving 13 bases between them.

The chain has TRBV6-2 or TRBV6-3 and TRBJ1-2, with no clear D. With 6 bases removed from V and 6 bases from J, the gap between germline ends came to 14 bases. CDR3 length: 13 amino acids. Germline V gives CDR1 MNHEY, CDR2 SVGEGT. The CDR3 sequence is CASSLSLGNGYTF. As DNA, the CDR3 is TGTGCCAGCAGCCTTTCCTTGGGGAATGGCTACACCTTC.

J is TRBJ2-1 and V is TRBV11-2, with D uncertain. The V gene's germline CDR1 is SGHAT and CDR2 FQNNGV. The CDR3 has 13 residues. Trimming left V 5 bases short and J 5 bases short, with 10 bases between. The CDR3 loop is CASSAGPNNEQFF. CDR3 nucleotide sequence: TGTGCCAGCAGCGCAGGACCCAACAATGAGCAGTTCTTC.

As concerns this clone: The junction does not match germline at one end; this may be a read error. The rearrangement links TRBV25-1 to TRBJ2-1; no clear D. CDR1 is MGHDK, CDR2 SYGVNS, per germline. The CDR3 is 12 residues long. CDR3 DNA sequence: TGTGCCAGCAGTGAACTCCCAGGCCTTAAGCTCTTC. Its protein is CASSELPGLKLF. The complete variable domain, with remaining parts taken from reference TRBV25-1 and TRBJ2-1, reads EADIYQTPRYLVIGTGKKITLECSQTMGHDKMYWYQQDPGMELHLIHYSYGVNSTEKGDLSSESTVSRIRTEHFPLTLESARPSHTSQYLCASSELPGLKLFGPGTRLTVL.

The chain recombines TRBV7-9 with TRBJ2-7, with D perhaps TRBD2 (6 bases). Looked up from germline, CDR1 is SEHNR and CDR2 is FQNEAQ (reference sequence). The V gene lost 8 bases and the J gene lost 7 bases, with 18 bases spanning the gap. The CDR3 runs to 13 residues. CDR3 sequence: CASRETGAGEQYF. Written as DNA, the CDR3 is TGTGCCAGCCGAGAAACGGGAGCTGGGGAGCAGTACTTC.

The V gene is TRBV18, the J gene TRBJ2-7; 9 bases align to TRBD2. Germline lookup yields CDR1 KGHSH and CDR2 LQKENI. Trimming cost V 3 bases and J 1 base; bases outside gene matches: 7. The CDR3 spans 16 residues. Written as DNA, the CDR3 is TGTGCCAGCTCACCCAGAGACGGACTAGCGTCCTACGAGCAGTACTTC. Its translation is CASSPRDGLASYEQYF.

This clone has just one count. This sequence joins TRBV19 and TRBJ2-5, with D uncertain. The germline V gene encodes CDR1 LNHDA and CDR2 SQIVND (reference sequence). The CDR3 sequence is 14 residues long. V was pared by 0 bases and J by 5 bases, with 10 bases between. DNA for the CDR3: TGTGCCAGTAGTATAGATCGATCCAATGAGACCCAGTACTTC. This encodes CASSIDRSNETQYF. The full variable domain, in which reference TRBV19 and TRBJ2-5 provide the parts outside the CDR3, is DGGITQSPKYLFRKEGQNVTLSCEQNLNHDAMYWYRQDPGQGLRLIYYSQIVNDFQKGDIAEGYSVSREKKESFPLTVTSAQKNPTAFYLCASSIDRSNETQYFGPGTRLLVL.

The chain couples TRBV12-5 to TRBJ1-2, with 7 nucleotides matching TRBD1. Trimming removed 6 bases from V and 3 bases from J; junction bases left unmatched: 7. CDR1 and CDR2 (germline): LGHNT, FRNRAP. CDR3 length equals 14 residues. The CDR3 sequence is CASGPHRGDYGYTF. The CDR3 nucleotides read TGTGCTAGTGGCCCGCACAGGGGCGACTATGGCTACACCTTC.

A few counts support this clone. The genes are TRBV30 and TRBJ2-7, with 8 bases fitting TRBD1. V gave up 0 bases and J gave up 3 bases; unmatched junction bases: 4. Germline V gives CDR1 GTSNPN, CDR2 SVGIG (reference sequence). CDR3 length: 14 amino acids. The CDR3 region is CAWSVAQGDYEQYF. The CDR3 nucleotides read TGTGCCTGGAGTGTAGCACAGGGGGACTACGAGCAGTACTTC. Full variable domain (rest looked up from reference TRBV30 and TRBJ2-7): SQTIHQWPATLVQPVGSPLSLECTVEGTSNPNLYWYRQAAGRGLQLLFYSVGIGQISSEVPQNLSASRPQDRQFILSSKKLLLSDSGFYLCAWSVAQGDYEQYFGPGTRLTVT.

The chain uses TRBV14 and TRBJ2-1, with 12 bases fitting TRBD2. Germline values: CDR1 SGHDN, CDR2 FVKESK. With V trimmed by 1 base and J by 10 bases, 5 bases remained unmatched. The CDR3 covers 15 residues. CDR3 loop: CASSQVSSGRGEQFF. The DNA of the CDR3 is TGTGCCAGCAGCCAAGTGTCTAGCGGGAGGGGAGAGCAGTTCTTC.

This clone came up a few times. The chain has TRBV5-5 and TRBJ2-7; D remains unclear. The CDR3 extends over 15 amino acids. Germline values: CDR1 SGHKS, CDR2 YYEKEE (reference sequence). V was cut by 3 bases and J by 10 bases, with 23 bases left in between. CDR3 amino acids: CASSSRFGESTIQYF. CDR3 DNA sequence: TGTGCCAGCAGCTCTCGTTTTGGGGAATCAACTATACAGTACTTC.

There are a few counts of this clone. A junction boundary mismatches the germline segment, possibly from a read error. This chain uses TRBV5-1 with TRBJ2-5; D is possibly TRBD1 or TRBD2 (5 bases each). Germline V gene data show CDR1 as SGHRS and CDR2 as YFSETQ. CDR3 size: 14 residues. The CDR3 is CASRGRRGGEAQYF. The CDR3 nucleotides are TGCGCCAGCAGAGGCCGGCGTGGGGGAGAGGCCCAGTACTTC.